This passage covers 5 T cell receptor beta chains from one sample sequenced in a study of shared clonotypes between healthy human individuals. The method was immunoSEQ multiplex PCR; TCRdb's version includes in-frame clones alone and lacks a portion of them. In the table there are hundreds of thousands of clones, 80% to 90% of which are singletons. The sample was memory CD8+ T cells sorted from blood. Subset indicated: CD45RO+ cells pooled with CCR7-negative TemRA cells. Receptors originate from a man aged 18 to 35 in good health.

The genes are TRBV29-1 and TRBJ2-7; perhaps D is TRBD1 or TRBD2 (6 bases each). The V end was cut by 2 bases, the J end by 2 bases, with 22 bases between. The CDR3 spans 17 residues. Looked up from germline, CDR1 is SQVTM and CDR2 is ANQGSEA. The CDR3 nucleotides are TGCAGCGTTGAAAGGGGGGATAAGGGTTTCCCGACCTACGAGCAGTACTTC. Its translation is CSVERGDKGFPTYEQYF.

The chain couples TRBV4-1 to TRBJ2-7; D gene ambiguous. CDR1 and CDR2 from the germline V gene are MGHRA and YSYEKL. V dropped 0 bases and J dropped 3 bases, with 15 bases sitting between them. This CDR3 has 16 amino acids. DNA for the CDR3: TGCGCCAGCAGCCAAGATCGAAGGGAAGGCTTCTACGAGCAGTACTTC. It is translated as CASSQDRREGFYEQYF.

J is TRBJ2-5 and V is TRBV7-8, with 7 bases that match TRBD1. Losses at the gene ends were 5 bases for V and 4 bases for J; bases not matched to a gene: 10. The CDR3 totals 15 residues. The germline V gene encodes CDR1 SGHVS and CDR2 FQNEAQ. The CDR3 DNA follows: TGTGCCAGCAGCGCTGATCCACAGGGGCGAGAGACCCAGTACTTC. Its protein is CASSADPQGRETQYF.

The chain joins TRBV6-6 to TRBJ2-7, with unresolved D. The germline gives CDR1 MNHNY, CDR2 SVGAGI (reference sequence). V was pared by 0 bases and J by 11 bases, with 14 bases between. The CDR3 extends over 13 amino acids. The CDR3 here is CASSYSIGDREYF. The CDR3 nucleotides read TGTGCCAGCAGTTACTCGATTGGGGATAGGGAGTACTTC.

The chain is built from TRBV30 and TRBJ2-1, with no clear D. The CDR3 is made up of 12 amino acids. Per germline, CDR1 GTSNPN and CDR2 SVGIG (reference sequence). V was trimmed by 2 bases and J by 7 bases, leaving 9 bases between them. CDR3 residues: CAWSLANNEQFF. The CDR3 nucleotides read TGTGCCTGGAGTCTCGCGAATAATGAGCAGTTCTTC.